This T cell receptor beta chain originates from a study of blood T cell repertoires in COVID-19. At the level of the study: Samples representing acute and convalescent COVID-19 were sourced from the United States, Italy and Spain. PBMCs, B-cell-depleted T cells, or T cells provided the cDNA or gDNA that made up the material.

Authors' analysis steps: Amplification with reference gene primers provided the estimates of nucleated cell counts. Profiled with immunoSEQ multiplex PCR; TCRdb holds only in-frame clones, not every one. V and J calls and clone size are those listed in that table; D and trimming were worked out from the DNA. This table holds 50,000 to 70,000 clones, about 88% found once. Trimming took 6 bases from V and 9 from J, leaving 12 bases between them. The CDR3 is 12 residues long. CDR1 and CDR2 (germline): MNHNY, SVGAGI (reference sequence). The sequence was obtained from a woman between 65 and 79 years old with active COVID-19. Sequenced sample: peripheral blood. The rearrangement joins TRBV6-6 to TRBJ2-1; D is possibly TRBD2 (5 bases). CDR3 sequence: CASSPMRVEQFF. The CDR3 bases are TGTGCCAGCAGCCCAATGAGGGTTGAGCAGTTCTTC.